This T cell receptor beta chain was retrieved from a study of response to subunit inactivated influenza vaccine. Study-wide results and limits: The authors suggested that every seasonal influenza vaccination recruits few new T cells.

Germline-derived CDR1 and CDR2 are WSHSY and SAAADI. The CDR3 is 16 residues long. V dropped 3 bases and J dropped 7; count of bases not matched to a gene: 11. Remarks on this clonotype: The antigen remains undetermined.

From the RT-PCR reads, TCRdb called clonotypes with MiXCR, one entry per CDR3 protein. The table shows 450,000 to 700,000 distinct CDR3 sequences, with about 15% occurring only once. The starting material was PBMCs from blood, obtained less than 13 days after vaccination. This chain connects TRBV10-2 to TRBJ2-1, with 8 bases lining up with TRBD2. The sequence came from a man between 45 and 60 years old who received an inactivated influenza vaccine. The CDR3 region has the DNA TGCGCCAGCAGTGATCGGGAGGGCGTTATTTGGAATGAGCAGTTCTTC. Residues: CASSDREGVIWNEQFF.